In this sample, the clone carrying this T cell receptor beta chain turned up a few times. The protocol was immunoSEQ multiplex PCR, while the TCRdb copy is restricted to in-frame clones and leaves out a portion. The sample records 100,000 to 150,000 clones, approximately 88% being singletons. This record belongs to a study of T cell responses to AZD1222 COVID-19 vaccine. The CDR3 length is 16 residues. The ends were cut back, 1 base at V and 7 bases at J, with 19 bases in the middle. Germline-derived CDR1 and CDR2 are SGHAT and FQNNGV. The sequences come from peripheral blood, collected on day 0 of AZD1222 vaccination. The rearrangement uses TRBV11-2 and TRBJ1-1, with D maybe TRBD1 (5 bases). This receptor was taken from an adult in good health. The DNA of the CDR3 is TGTGCCAGCAGCTTAGGATCCAGGGCAGGAACCTTTGAAGCTTTCTTT. Its protein product is CASSLGSRAGTFEAFF.